Many counts were recorded for the clone carrying this T cell receptor (beta chain). Its target is unknown. The sample comes from a study of T cells in Graves' hyperthyroidism and ophthalmopathy. A Clinical Activity Score of at least 3, a NOSPECS grade of at least 4 and a duration under 3 months were recorded in the ophthalmopathy patients. Cells are PBMCs isolated from approximately 9.2 ml of fresh blood. TCR beta CDR3 sequences were amplified from RNA transcripts. The TCR CDR3 first-round RT-PCR relied on the HTBI primer set. TCRdb re-analysed the multiplex PCR reads in MiXCR, keeping a single row per CDR3 protein. The sample carries some 270,000 distinct CDR3 sequences, roughly 22% recorded once. Findings and limits, study-wide: A median roughly 6.6 months before onset, the model predicted ophthalmopathy.

Sequenced sample: blood. The sequence was obtained from a woman in her thirties or forties with Graves' ophthalmopathy.

In nucleotides, the CDR3 is TGTGCCAGCAGCCAACCTGGGGGTATTCAAGAGACCCAGTACTTC. Translating gives CASSQPGGIQETQYF. The rearrangement links TRBV4-2 to TRBJ2-5; D tentatively reads TRBD1 or TRBD2 (5 bases each). Germline assignment: CDR1 LGHNA and CDR2 YNFKEQ. This CDR3 has 15 amino acids. The ends were cut back, 2 bases at V and 2 bases at J, with 12 bases in the middle.